The 19 T cell receptor beta chains presented below share a single source sample, sequenced in a study of cytomegalovirus exposure and HLA in healthy donors. PCR was performed using 60 Vbeta and 13 Jbeta primers. Clones were read by immunoSEQ multiplex PCR, and TCRdb kept only the in-frame ones, dropping some. The table shows fewer than 200,000 clones, with 70% to 80% occurring only once. Input material: PBMCs. The receptors originated from a female donor in good health and CMV-seronegative.

The chain recombines TRBV25-1 with TRBJ2-3; the match to TRBD2 covers 14 bases. Per the germline V gene, CDR1 is MGHDK and CDR2 is SYGVNS. The CDR3 consists of 16 residues. The V segment lost 8 bases and the J segment 6 bases; nucleotides outside the gene matches: 10. CDR3 amino acids: CASGSGTSGRTDTQYF. The CDR3 DNA reads TGTGCCAGCGGATCCGGGACTAGCGGGAGAACGGATACGCAGTATTTT.

The table lists this clone with a count of one. J is TRBJ1-2 and V is TRBV12-5; no firm D call. Trimming pared 7 bases from V and 4 bases from J, leaving 19 bases between. In germline, CDR1 is LGHNT, CDR2 FRNRAP. The CDR3 length is 15 residues. This CDR3 is CASAPAGIRRYGYTF. The CDR3 bases are TGTGCTAGTGCTCCCGCGGGGATAAGGCGCTATGGCTACACCTTC.

The gene calls are TRBV4-2 and TRBJ2-2; 9 positions agree with TRBD1. CDR1 is LGHNA and CDR2 is YNFKEQ in the germline V gene. V dropped 4 bases and J dropped 4; count of bases not matched to a gene: 7. The CDR3 runs to 16 residues. In DNA, the CDR3 is TGTGCCAGCAGCCCGCACAGGGGGCTGGGCACCGGGGAGCTGTTTTTT. It codes for CASSPHRGLGTGELFF.

The chain recombines TRBV25-1 with TRBJ2-4, with TRBD2 matching over 9 bases. There are 16 residues in the CDR3. Germline CDR1 and CDR2: MGHDK and SYGVNS. J was trimmed by 2 bases and V by 4 bases; bases with no gene match: 6. CDR3 region: CASSVGGGGPKNIQYF. CDR3 DNA sequence: TGTGCCAGCAGTGTTGGCGGGGGGGGGCCCAAAAACATTCAGTACTTC.

The chain is built from TRBV5-4 and TRBJ2-3; TRBD1 agrees at 8 bases. The CDR3 totals 15 residues. Germline V gives CDR1 SGHNT, CDR2 YYREEE (reference sequence). J gave up 3 bases and V 2 bases, and 5 bases lay outside the gene matches. CDR3 sequence: CASSLINRGTDTQYF. The CDR3 nucleotides read TGTGCCAGCAGCTTAATAAACAGGGGGACAGATACGCAGTATTTT.

The chain employs TRBV6-6 and TRBJ2-7; 10 bases align to TRBD1. The trim removed 6 bases at V and 3 bases at J, leaving 8 bases unmatched. CDR3 length: 15 residues. In germline, CDR1 is MNHNY, CDR2 SVGAGI (reference sequence). CDR3 sequence reads: CASRRDRGRNYEQYF. CDR3 coding DNA: TGTGCCAGCAGACGTGACAGGGGGCGAAACTACGAGCAGTACTTC.

This clone was observed a handful of times. This chain joins TRBV4-3 and TRBJ1-2, with D tentatively TRBD1 (6 bases). The V gene lost 0 bases and the J gene lost 6 bases, with 20 bases spanning the gap. This CDR3 comprises 17 residues. Germline CDR1 LGHNA, CDR2 YSLEER. CDR3 sequence reads: CASSQDSTTGSLDGYTF. DNA for the CDR3: TGCGCCAGCAGCCAAGATTCTACGACAGGTTCCCTAGATGGCTACACCTTC.

The chain combines TRBV19 with TRBJ1-5; weak D call: TRBD1 (6 bases). Trimming shortened V by 6 bases and J by 5 bases, and 11 bases separated the two germline ends. Germline V gives CDR1 LNHDA, CDR2 SQIVND (reference sequence). CDR3 length: 13 amino acids. The CDR3 sequence is CASRRTAHQPQHF. The CDR3, as DNA: TGTGCCAGTAGGCGGACAGCCCATCAGCCCCAGCATTTT.

Many counts were recorded for this clone. V usage is TRBV6-6 and J usage is TRBJ2-5; tentative D call: TRBD2 (5 bases). This CDR3 comprises 13 residues. Per germline, CDR1 MNHNY and CDR2 SVGAGI (reference sequence). The V and J ends lost 4 bases and 4 bases respectively, with 10 bases between them. CDR3 DNA sequence: TGTGCCAGCAGTTCCCGGGAAACAGAGACCCAGTACTTC. It yields the protein CASSSRETETQYF.

The chain joins TRBV21-1 to TRBJ2-5; the DNA was not used to check the table's D call, TRBD2. TRBV21-1 counts as a pseudogene. CDR3 size: 15 residues. CDR3 DNA sequence: TGTGCCAGCAAACGCCTATGTGCGGGAGAGGAGACCCAGTACTTC. Protein product: CASKRLCAGEETQYF.

This clone was observed a few times. The germline gene is not matched at one end of the junction; a read error may be the cause. The CDR3 coding sequence is TGTGCCAGCAGCTCGGGCGGGGCCAACGGCCTGACTTTC. This translates into CASSSGGANGLTF. The V gene is TRBV7-2, the J gene TRBJ2-6; tentative D call: TRBD2 (6 bases). The CDR3 sequence is 13 residues long. Germline loops: CDR1 SGHTA, CDR2 FQGNSA.

The chain employs TRBV29-1 and TRBJ2-1; 8 positions agree with TRBD2. The V segment lost 3 bases and the J segment 14 bases; nucleotides outside the gene matches: 12. The CDR3 covers 13 residues. Germline assignment: CDR1 SQVTM and CDR2 ANQGSEA. The CDR3 DNA is TGCAGCGTTGATGAGTCCAGCGGGGGCCCCGAGTTCTTC. Amino acids: CSVDESSGGPEFF.

V usage is TRBV28 and J usage is TRBJ1-6, with 10 nucleotides matching TRBD1. The CDR3 runs to 16 residues. CDR1 is MDHEN and CDR2 is SYDVKM in the germline V gene. Trimming cost V 5 bases and J 10 bases; bases outside gene matches: 11. Here the CDR3 reads CASSLPPGQGRSPLHF. CDR3 DNA: TGTGCCAGCAGTCTCCCACCGGGACAGGGGAGGTCACCCCTCCACTTT.

The J gene is TRBJ2-1, the V gene TRBV5-1; D possibly corresponds to TRBD1 (6 bases). The germline V gene has CDR1 SGHRS and CDR2 YFSETQ. The V and J ends lost 3 bases and 8 bases respectively, with 15 bases between them. This CDR3 contains 14 residues. The CDR3 DNA is TGCGCCAGCAGCTCACCACAGGGTTGGGATGAGCAGTTCTTC. Its translation is CASSSPQGWDEQFF.

The rearrangement links TRBV7-3 to TRBJ2-6; 7 bases agree with TRBD2. Germline V lookup: CDR1 SGHTA, CDR2 FQGTGA. V dropped 1 base and J dropped 2; count of bases not matched to a gene: 8. The CDR3 runs to 18 residues. This CDR3 is CASSLKRRGTTGANVLTF. Written as DNA, the CDR3 is TGTGCCAGCAGCTTAAAACGTCGGGGGACTACTGGGGCCAACGTCCTGACTTTC.

The V gene is TRBV30, the J gene TRBJ2-1; 12 positions match TRBD2. J was trimmed by 4 bases and V by 4 bases; bases with no gene match: 2. The CDR3 totals 14 residues. Germline CDR1 is GTSNPN and CDR2 is SVGIG (reference sequence). The DNA for the CDR3 is TGTGCCTGGACGACTAGCGGGGGTTACAATGAGCAGTTCTTC. Translation: CAWTTSGGYNEQFF.

The chain joins TRBV7-9 to TRBJ1-1; possibly TRBD1 for D (5 bases). The length of the CDR3 is 14 residues. V was pared by 7 bases and J by 5 bases, with 17 bases between. Germline V gene data show CDR1 as SEHNR and CDR2 as FQNEAQ (reference sequence). The CDR3 loop is CASKKGGEGTEAFF. CDR3 DNA sequence: TGTGCCAGCAAAAAAGGCGGGGAGGGGACTGAAGCTTTCTTT.

The genes are TRBV11-2 and TRBJ2-7, with a tentative D call TRBD1 (5 bases). CDR1 is SGHAT and CDR2 is FQNNGV in the germline V gene. Trimming shortened V by 0 bases and J by 0 bases, and 12 bases separated the two germline ends. This CDR3 is built from 16 residues. For the CDR3, the DNA is TGTGCCAGCAGCTTAGATTTTCTACAGGCCTCCTACGAGCAGTACTTC. Translation: CASSLDFLQASYEQYF.

This sequence joins TRBV30 and TRBJ2-5; tentative D call: TRBD2 (6 bases). Germline CDR1 is GTSNPN and CDR2 is SVGIG (reference sequence). The V end was cut by 5 bases, the J end by 2 bases, with 12 bases between. The CDR3 has 13 residues. The CDR3 sequence: CAWARDFQETQYF. Written as DNA, the CDR3 is TGTGCCTGGGCCCGGGACTTTCAAGAGACCCAGTACTTC.